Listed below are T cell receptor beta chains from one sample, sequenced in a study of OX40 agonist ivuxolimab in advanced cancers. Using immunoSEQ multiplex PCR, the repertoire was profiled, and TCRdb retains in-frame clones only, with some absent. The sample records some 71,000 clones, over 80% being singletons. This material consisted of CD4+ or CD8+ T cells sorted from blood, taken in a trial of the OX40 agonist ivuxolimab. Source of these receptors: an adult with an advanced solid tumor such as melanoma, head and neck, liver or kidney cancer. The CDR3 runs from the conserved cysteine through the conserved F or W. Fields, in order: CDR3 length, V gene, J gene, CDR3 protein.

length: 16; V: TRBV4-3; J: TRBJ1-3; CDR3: CASSEGYQGSGNTIYF
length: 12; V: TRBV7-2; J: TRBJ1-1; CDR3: CASSLRGTEAFF
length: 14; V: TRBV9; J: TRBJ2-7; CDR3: CASSVAADSYEQYF
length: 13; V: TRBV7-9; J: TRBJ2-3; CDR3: CASTKRELDTQYF
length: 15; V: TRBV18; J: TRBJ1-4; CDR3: CASSPPGQGREKLFF
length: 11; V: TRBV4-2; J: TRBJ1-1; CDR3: CASSQAGEAFF
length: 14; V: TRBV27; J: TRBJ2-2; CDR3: CASSFVPGSGELFF
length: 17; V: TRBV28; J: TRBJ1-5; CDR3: CASSPFPGQGSNQPQHF
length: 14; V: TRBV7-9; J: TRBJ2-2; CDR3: CASSLAQGVGELFF
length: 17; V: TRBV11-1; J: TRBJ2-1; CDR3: CASSLTGLSRSYNEQFF
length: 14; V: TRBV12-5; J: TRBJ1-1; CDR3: CASGLTGEATEAFF
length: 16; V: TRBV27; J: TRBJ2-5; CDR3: CASSLSFGSYQETQYF
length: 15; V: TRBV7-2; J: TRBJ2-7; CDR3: CASSLRTSGTYEQYF
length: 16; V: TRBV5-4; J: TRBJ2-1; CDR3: CASSPGPGLADNEQFF
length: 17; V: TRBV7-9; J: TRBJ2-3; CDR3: CASSPATGEGHTDTQYF
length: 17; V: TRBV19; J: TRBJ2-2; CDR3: CASTPPAGTDNTGELFF
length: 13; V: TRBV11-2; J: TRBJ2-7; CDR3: CASSWRGQDEQYF
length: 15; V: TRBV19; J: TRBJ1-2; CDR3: CASSTRHKAANGYTF
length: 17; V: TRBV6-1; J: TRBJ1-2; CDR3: CASREQGALGGSYGYTF
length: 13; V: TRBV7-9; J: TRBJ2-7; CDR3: CASTGLGNYEQYF
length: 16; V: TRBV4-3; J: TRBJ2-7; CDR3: CASSQGRGGAVYEQYF
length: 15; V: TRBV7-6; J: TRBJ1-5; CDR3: CASSSGVGSNQPQHF
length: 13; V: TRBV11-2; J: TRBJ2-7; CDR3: CASSLPGSYEQYF
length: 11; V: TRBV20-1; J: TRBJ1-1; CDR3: CSAPMNTEAFF
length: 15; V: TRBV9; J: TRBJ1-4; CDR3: CASSVGPEPNEKLFF
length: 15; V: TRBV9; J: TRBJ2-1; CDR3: CASTPGDRSYNEQFF
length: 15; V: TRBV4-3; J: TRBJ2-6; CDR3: CASSLDWSGANVLTF
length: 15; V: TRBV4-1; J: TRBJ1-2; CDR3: CASSQHDKEGYGYTF
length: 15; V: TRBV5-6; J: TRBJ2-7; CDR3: CASSSLGTATYEQYF
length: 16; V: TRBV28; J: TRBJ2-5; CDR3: CASSLGTGEVLETQYF
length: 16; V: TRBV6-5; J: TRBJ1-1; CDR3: CASSSRDQGLNTEAFF
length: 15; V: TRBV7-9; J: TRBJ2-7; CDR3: CASSLPGPNPYEQYF
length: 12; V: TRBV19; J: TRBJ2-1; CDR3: CASRSTVYEQFF
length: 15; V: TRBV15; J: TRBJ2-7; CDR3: CATSREATGATEQYF
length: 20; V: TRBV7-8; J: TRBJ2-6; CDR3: CASSPDLVYRALSGANVLTF
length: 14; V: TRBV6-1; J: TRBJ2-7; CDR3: CASNLGQGFYEQYF
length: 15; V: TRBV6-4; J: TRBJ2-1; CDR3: CASSVPPDEPDEQFF